This TCR beta chain was recorded in a study of blood T cells in healthy people across ages. Study results and caveats: A roughly linear fall in TCR beta diversity per million T cells was seen with increasing age.

Germline V lookup: CDR1 LGHNA, CDR2 YNFKEQ. J gave up 10 bases and V 5 bases, and 4 bases lay outside the gene matches. This CDR3 is 13 amino acids long. A second PCR, run for roughly 7 to 12 cycles, used a sample-barcoded 5' primer plus a J-beta primer mix. The template-switch adaptor was a 5' adaptor with 12 random nucleotides. It tagged each cDNA molecule. TCRdb reanalysed the 5' RACE reads using MiXCR and keeps one entry per CDR3 protein. The sample comprises approximately 960,000 distinct CDR3 sequences, 25% to 35% of which are singletons, and roughly a tenth rests with the top ten. To note about this clonotype: Its antigen is currently unknown.

The sample also formed part of further work on T cells of mothers and their children. Per that paper: From each mother came over 9.5 million TCR beta CDR3 reads, and from each child came a few million.

Specimen: blood. The receptor comes from a middle-aged woman in good health. This chain uses TRBV4-2 with TRBJ2-1; 11 bases match TRBD2. The CDR3: CASSTSGRREQFF. The CDR3 region has the DNA TGTGCCAGCAGCACTAGCGGGAGAAGAGAGCAGTTCTTC.